Following are 24 T cell receptor beta chains from one sample sequenced in a study of CD8 T cells in ankylosing spondylitis. Broader study findings: Ankylosing spondylitis blood seemed to carry a telltale TCR beta motif made of roughly eight highly homologous variants.

A single record per CDR3 protein comes from TCRdb applying MiXCR to the 5' RACE reads. This sample yields around 450,000 distinct CDR3 sequences, of which around 26% are seen a single time; about 0.89% belongs to the top ten. The antigens of these receptors remain unknown. Sequencing was performed on blood, either unsorted or a sorted T cell fraction (not recorded which). The receptors shown here come from a male donor with ankylosing spondylitis.

The genes are TRBV10-3 and TRBJ1-5, with 7 bases aligning to TRBD1. CDR1 is ENHRY, CDR2 SYGVKD, per germline. The CDR3 spans 16 residues. The V gene end was trimmed by 2 bases and the J gene end by 4 bases; junction bases not matched to a gene: 8. CDR3 residues: CAISEGGTAENQPQHF. The CDR3 DNA reads TGTGCCATCAGTGAGGGGGGGACAGCGGAGAATCAGCCCCAGCATTTT.

V and J are TRBV5-1 and TRBJ1-4; 9 bases fit TRBD1. Trimming took 4 bases from V and 2 from J; bases not matched to a gene: 21. The CDR3 has 21 amino acids. Looked up from germline, CDR1 is SGHRS and CDR2 is YFSETQ. Here the CDR3 DNA reads TGCGCCAGCAGCCCACTACCCAAATACCGGGACAGGGAGTGGACTAATGAAAAACTGTTTTTT. Amino acids: CASSPLPKYRDREWTNEKLFF.

In its sample, this clonotype was seen a few times. This sequence joins TRBV6-1 and TRBJ2-2; D is uncertain. This CDR3 has 13 amino acids. V was cut by 6 bases and J by 3 bases, with 8 bases left in between. Germline V gene data show CDR1 as MNHNS and CDR2 as SASEGT. CDR3 residues: CASRVVDTGELFF. The CDR3, as DNA: TGTGCCAGCAGGGTCGTTGACACCGGGGAGCTGTTTTTT.

V usage is TRBV29-1 and J usage is TRBJ2-2; 7 bases map to TRBD2. J lost 4 bases, V lost 7 bases, and 9 bases had no gene match. Germline loops: CDR1 SQVTM, CDR2 ANQGSEA. This CDR3 has 14 residues. The CDR3 sequence is CSGGGGPGTGELFF. In DNA, the CDR3 is TGCAGCGGCGGGGGAGGGCCGGGCACCGGGGAGCTGTTTTTT.

There are a few counts of this clonotype. This sequence joins TRBV20-1 and TRBJ2-7; the D is unclear. V lost 3 bases and J lost 3, with 12 bases in between. The germline gives CDR1 DFQATT, CDR2 SNEGSKA (reference sequence). CDR3 size: 13 residues. DNA for the CDR3: TGCAGTGCTAGCGATATGAGGAGCTACGAGCAGTACTTC. This codes for CSASDMRSYEQYF.

There are a few counts of this clonotype. CDR3 nucleotides: TGCGCCAGCCAAATGACCGGACAAACCTACAATGAGCAGTTCTTC. It yields the protein CASQMTGQTYNEQFF. The chain links TRBV5-1 to TRBJ2-1; possibly TRBD1 for D (5 bases). This CDR3 region has 15 residues. Trimming took off 7 bases at V and 2 bases at J, with 16 bases between the two ends. Germline loops: CDR1 SGHRS, CDR2 YFSETQ. Variable domain in full (rest from reference TRBV5-1 and TRBJ2-1): KAGVTQTPRYLIKTRGQQVTLSCSPISGHRSVSWYQQTPGQGLQFLFEYFSETQRNKGNFPGRFSGRQFSNSRSEMNVSTLELGDSALYLCASQMTGQTYNEQFFGPGTRLTVL.

The rearrangement joins TRBV7-9 to TRBJ1-1; TRBD1 agrees at 9 bases. The trim removed 0 bases at V and 7 bases at J, leaving 3 bases unmatched. Per germline, CDR1 SEHNR and CDR2 FQNEAQ (reference sequence). This CDR3 region has 14 residues. CDR3 sequence: CASSLADRGNEAFF. The DNA for the CDR3 is TGTGCCAGCAGCTTAGCGGACAGGGGCAATGAAGCTTTCTTT.

This clonotype was seen ten or more times. The genes are TRBV12-3 or TRBV12-4 and TRBJ1-5; D not resolved. The CDR3 runs 12 residues. V lost 3 bases to trimming and J lost 4 bases, with 4 bases between them. The CDR3 DNA reads TGTGCCAGCAGTTTGAATAATCAGCCCCAGCATTTT. Translated: CASSLNNQPQHF.

The chain carries TRBV10-3 and TRBJ2-5; 9 nucleotides agree with TRBD1. The CDR3 loop spans 16 amino acids. Germline lookup yields CDR1 ENHRY and CDR2 SYGVKD. V was pared by 4 bases and J by 4 bases, with 10 bases of the junction left unmatched. The CDR3 loop is CAISATTTGGTETQYF. The CDR3, as DNA: TGTGCCATCAGTGCGACTACGACAGGGGGTACAGAGACCCAGTACTTC.

This clonotype was counted ten times or more. The V call is TRBV6-2 or TRBV6-3, the J call TRBJ2-3; 10 nucleotides align to TRBD2. Unmatched junction bases numbered 3, after V lost 6 bases and J lost 6 bases. Germline V CDR1 and CDR2: MNHEY, SVGEGT. The CDR3 has 13 residues. CDR3 in amino acids: CASRPTSGDTQYF. CDR3 nucleotide sequence: TGTGCCAGCAGACCGACTAGCGGGGATACGCAGTATTTT.

This chain links TRBV20-1 with TRBJ2-1, with 10 bases lining up with TRBD2. Germline CDR1 DFQATT, CDR2 SNEGSKA (reference sequence). This CDR3 is built from 16 residues. Germline trimming cut 1 base from V and 0 bases from J; bases unmatched to any gene: 3. CDR3 region: CSARVAGGPSYNEQFF. Here the CDR3 DNA reads TGCAGTGCTAGAGTAGCGGGAGGCCCCTCCTACAATGAGCAGTTCTTC.

The CDR3 loop is CASKESRMNTEAFF. As DNA, the CDR3 is TGTGCCAGCAAAGAGAGTAGGATGAACACTGAAGCTTTCTTT. The chain employs TRBV6-1 and TRBJ1-1; the D is unclear. Deletions cut 7 bases from V and 0 bases from J, with 12 bases between. CDR3 length equals 14 residues. CDR1 is MNHNS and CDR2 is SASEGT in the germline V gene.

This clonotype has more than one count but fewer than ten. The CDR3 region is CSASTSNQPQHF. The CDR3 DNA is TGCAGTGCTAGCACTAGCAATCAGCCCCAGCATTTT. The chain has TRBV20-1 and TRBJ1-5; D not resolved. Germline CDR1 and CDR2: DFQATT and SNEGSKA (reference sequence). This CDR3 spans 12 amino acids. The ends were cut back, 3 bases at V and 0 bases at J, with 3 bases in the middle.

The V gene is TRBV19, the J gene TRBJ2-1; D may be TRBD1 (5 bases). This CDR3 has 17 residues. V shed 7 bases and J shed 2 bases, with 21 bases lying between them. Germline-derived CDR1 and CDR2 are LNHDA and SQIVND (reference sequence). Here the CDR3 reads CASTSIITGVTYNEQFF. DNA for the CDR3: TGTGCCAGTACCTCGATTATTACAGGTGTCACCTACAATGAGCAGTTCTTC.

Concerning this clonotype itself: Since a much larger clone is just one base distant, this may be a read error. The CDR3 DNA sequence: TGCGCCAGCAGAGGGGACAGGGTCTACATGGATGAGCAGTTCTTC. Amino acids: CASRGDRVYMDEQFF. The chain is built from TRBV10-2 and TRBJ2-1; 9 bases line up with TRBD1. V dropped 6 bases and J dropped 8; count of bases not matched to a gene: 11. Germline V CDR1 and CDR2: WSHSY, SAAADI. This CDR3 is 15 amino acids long.

In its sample, this clonotype was seen a few times. This sequence joins TRBV25-1 and TRBJ2-2, with 7 nucleotides matching TRBD2. Germline-derived CDR1 and CDR2 are MGHDK and SYGVNS. The CDR3 has 15 residues. V was pared by 2 bases and J by 5 bases, with 5 bases of the junction left unmatched. CDR3 in DNA: TGTGCCAGCAGTGAAATAGGACTAGTTACCGGGGAGCTGTTTTTT. This gives the protein CASSEIGLVTGELFF.

This clonotype was seen a few times. The genes are TRBV20-1 and TRBJ1-4; TRBD1 might be the D (5 bases). The germline gives CDR1 DFQATT, CDR2 SNEGSKA (reference sequence). This CDR3 has 14 amino acids. V lost 6 bases and J 6 bases, leaving 17 bases between the germline ends. The CDR3 coding sequence is TGCAGTGCCATCATACGCCAGGGCGATGAAAAACTGTTTTTT. Translating gives CSAIIRQGDEKLFF.

In its sample, this clonotype was seen a few times. The chain combines TRBV18 with TRBJ2-1, with D perhaps assigned TRBD1 or TRBD2 (6 bases each). The CDR3 length is 15 residues. Per germline, CDR1 KGHSH and CDR2 LQKENI. Trimming removed 2 bases at V and 0 bases at J, with 8 bases between. The CDR3 protein is CASSPRGDSYNEQFF. CDR3 nucleotide sequence: TGTGCCAGCTCACCAAGGGGGGACTCCTACAATGAGCAGTTCTTC.

This clonotype was found a few times. The rearrangement joins TRBV10-1 to TRBJ2-3, with TRBD1 matching 7 bases. The CDR3 is made up of 16 amino acids. Trimming at V came to 2 bases and at J to 8 bases, leaving 13 bases not matched to a gene. Germline V gene data show CDR1 as WNHNN and CDR2 as SYGVQD (reference sequence). CDR3 loop: CASSEMDRNLVGTQYF. The CDR3 region has the DNA TGCGCCAGCAGTGAGATGGACAGGAACCTTGTGGGTACGCAGTATTTT.

The chain has TRBV20-1 and TRBJ1-4; D remains ambiguous. Trimming shortened V by 3 bases and J by 7 bases, and 12 bases separated the two germline ends. The CDR3 extends over 13 amino acids. The germline gives CDR1 DFQATT, CDR2 SNEGSKA (reference sequence). The chain's CDR3 is CSASFLSIEKLFF. The CDR3 DNA sequence: TGCAGTGCTAGTTTCCTGTCGATTGAAAAACTGTTTTTT.

V usage is TRBV7-2 and J usage is TRBJ1-2, with D maybe TRBD1 (5 bases). This CDR3 has 15 amino acids. The V gene lost 1 base and the J gene lost 0 bases, with 9 bases spanning the gap. Germline V lookup: CDR1 SGHTA, CDR2 FQGNSA. CDR3 sequence (DNA): TGTGCCAGCAGCTTAGTAGGGGAATCTAACTATGGCTACACCTTC. This translates into CASSLVGESNYGYTF.

The sample holds a few counts of this clonotype. V and J are TRBV2 and TRBJ2-7; 11 bases map to TRBD2. Germline CDR1 and CDR2: SNHLY and FYNNEI. The CDR3 is 14 residues long. The J segment lost 3 bases and the V segment lost 8 bases, leaving 6 bases of the junction unmatched. CDR3 sequence: CASGGLAANYEQYV. The CDR3 DNA sequence: TGTGCCAGCGGGGGACTAGCGGCTAACTACGAGCAGTACGTC.

This clonotype was recorded a few times. V usage is TRBV2 and J usage is TRBJ2-2; D is uncertain. This CDR3 has 14 residues. Germline V CDR1 and CDR2: SNHLY, FYNNEI. V was shortened by 7 bases and J by 1 base, with 10 bases between the two germline ends. CDR3 sequence reads: CASKTLGNTGELFF. The CDR3 DNA follows: TGTGCCAGCAAAACCCTCGGGAACACCGGGGAGCTGTTTTTT.

The chain joins TRBV5-1 to TRBJ2-1; 10 bases map to TRBD2. V lost 2 bases to trimming and J lost 6 bases; unmatched junction nucleotides: 17. The CDR3 totals 19 residues. Germline CDR1 and CDR2: SGHRS and YFSETQ. CDR3 sequence (DNA): TGCGCCAGCAGCTTACTCCCTAGCGGGAGCAGGGGTGATGGCAATGAGCAGTTCTTC. This sequence encodes CASSLLPSGSRGDGNEQFF.